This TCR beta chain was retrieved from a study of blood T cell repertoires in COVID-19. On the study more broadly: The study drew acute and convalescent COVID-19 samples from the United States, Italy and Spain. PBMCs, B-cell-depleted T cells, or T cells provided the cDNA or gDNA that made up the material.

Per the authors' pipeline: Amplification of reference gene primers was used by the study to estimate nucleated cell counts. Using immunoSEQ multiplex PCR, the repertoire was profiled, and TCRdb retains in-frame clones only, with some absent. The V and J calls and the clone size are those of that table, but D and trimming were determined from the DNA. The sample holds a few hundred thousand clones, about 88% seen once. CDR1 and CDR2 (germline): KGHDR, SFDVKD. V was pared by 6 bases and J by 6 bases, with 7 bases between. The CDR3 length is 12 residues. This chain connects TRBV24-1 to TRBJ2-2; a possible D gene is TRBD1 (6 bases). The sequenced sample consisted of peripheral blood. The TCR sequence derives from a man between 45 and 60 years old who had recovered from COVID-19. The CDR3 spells CATSWTAGELFF. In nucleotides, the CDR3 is TGTGCCACCAGTTGGACAGCCGGGGAGCTGTTTTTT.